Presented here are 30 T cell receptor beta chains from one specimen sequenced in a study of blood T cell repertoires in COVID-19. Generated by immunoSEQ multiplex PCR, the TCRdb table keeps only in-frame clones and is missing some. This table has approximately 380,000 clones, 85% appearing once. Sequencing was performed on peripheral blood. The source is a woman younger than 35 with acute or convalescent COVID-19.

The chain combines TRBV5-1 with TRBJ2-5; 12 positions match TRBD2. Germline CDR1 is SGHRS and CDR2 is YFSETQ. CDR3 length: 14 residues. J lost 4 bases, V lost 7 bases, and 5 bases had no gene match. The CDR3 DNA reads as TGCGCCAGCGCGACTAGCGGGAGTCCAGAGACCCAGTACTTC. It is translated as CASATSGSPETQYF.

This clone was seen once. The chain recombines TRBV5-1 with TRBJ1-5; possible D gene TRBD1, 5 bases. CDR3 size: 14 residues. Germline CDR1 reads SGHRS; CDR2 reads YFSETQ. V lost 4 bases and J lost 5, with 13 bases in between. CDR3 sequence reads: CASSPSGGDQPQHF. The CDR3 nucleotides read TGCGCCAGCAGCCCCTCGGGGGGGGATCAGCCCCAGCATTTT.

The rearrangement joins TRBV24-1 to TRBJ2-3, with TRBD1 identical over 8 bases. V lost 9 bases and J lost 1; bases outside the gene matches: 2. CDR1 is KGHDR and CDR2 is SFDVKD in the germline V gene. The CDR3 is 13 amino acids. CDR3 coding DNA: TGTGCCACCCAGGGGGCGCGCACAGATACGCAGTATTTT. It is translated as CATQGARTDTQYF.

In its sample, this clone was seen a few times. The genes are TRBV2 and TRBJ1-2; 12 bases match TRBD1. V shed 7 bases and J 6 bases; nucleotides not matched to a gene: 9. Germline lookup yields CDR1 SNHLY and CDR2 FYNNEI. The CDR3 is 15 residues long. The CDR3: CASMRRDRGHDGYTF. The CDR3 DNA is TGTGCCAGCATGAGGAGGGACAGGGGGCACGATGGCTACACCTTC.

This chain connects TRBV5-1 to TRBJ2-1, with D perhaps matching TRBD1 (5 bases). The CDR3 runs to 14 residues. The germline V gene encodes CDR1 SGHRS and CDR2 YFSETQ. Trimming removed 0 bases from V and 7 bases from J, with 11 bases in between. Here the CDR3 reads CASSLVQGTNEQFF. Here the CDR3 DNA reads TGCGCCAGCAGCTTGGTTCAGGGAACGAATGAGCAGTTCTTC.

The J gene is TRBJ1-4, the V gene TRBV19, with 7 bases matching TRBD1. Germline lookup yields CDR1 LNHDA and CDR2 SQIVND (reference sequence). V lost 6 bases to trimming and J lost 2 bases; unmatched junction nucleotides: 6. This CDR3 comprises 15 residues. The CDR3 reads CASSLTGTTNEKLFF. The DNA of the CDR3 is TGTGCCAGTAGCTTGACAGGGACGACTAATGAAAAACTGTTTTTT.

The chain joins TRBV19 to TRBJ1-3; no clear D gene. Germline V gives CDR1 LNHDA, CDR2 SQIVND (reference sequence). This CDR3 comprises 15 residues. V lost 3 bases to trimming and J lost 0 bases, with 9 bases between them. The CDR3 sequence: CASSILGSSGNTIYF. CDR3 bases: TGTGCCAGTAGTATTTTGGGGAGCTCTGGAAACACCATATATTTT.

This chain links TRBV5-5 with TRBJ2-3, with D possibly TRBD2 on 6 matching bases. The germline gives CDR1 SGHKS, CDR2 YYEKEE (reference sequence). Trimming took off 4 bases at V and 0 bases at J, with 15 bases between the two ends. CDR3 length: 16 residues. CDR3 sequence (DNA): TGTGCCAGCAGCCCCGGGTGGAGCGGGAGCACAGATACGCAGTATTTT. Amino acid sequence: CASSPGWSGSTDTQYF.

The chain joins TRBV9 to TRBJ2-7, with 9 bases lining up with TRBD1. Germline-derived CDR1 and CDR2 are SGDLS and YYNGEE. The ends lost 0 bases at V and 3 bases at J; junction bases unmatched: 1. CDR3 size: 14 residues. The CDR3 bases are TGTGCCAGCAGCGTAGGACAGGGGGGCTACGAGCAGTACTTC. This codes for CASSVGQGGYEQYF.

The chain couples TRBV28 to TRBJ1-2, with no clear D. There are 14 residues in the CDR3. Trimming left V 1 base short and J 5 bases short, with 11 bases between. Germline V lookup: CDR1 MDHEN, CDR2 SYDVKM. The CDR3 DNA is TGTGCCAGCAGTTTATCGGCAGGAGGGTATGGCTACACCTTC. It codes for CASSLSAGGYGYTF.

On this clone: The same CDR3 can be traced to other DNA sequences in this sample. The chain employs TRBV5-1 and TRBJ2-7; 11 nucleotides match TRBD2. CDR3 length equals 15 residues. Germline V gene lookup returns CDR1 SGHRS and CDR2 YFSETQ. Germline trimming cut 0 bases from V and 7 bases from J; bases unmatched to any gene: 6. CDR3 in DNA: TGCGCCAGCAGCTTGGACACTAGCGGGGGAGTAGAGCAGTACTTC. Encoded protein: CASSLDTSGGVEQYF.

V and J are TRBV29-1 and TRBJ2-2; D may be TRBD1 (6 bases). The germline V and J ends were trimmed by 0 bases and 7 bases, with 15 bases remaining between them. Looked up from germline, CDR1 is SQVTM and CDR2 is ANQGSEA. The CDR3 has 15 amino acids. The CDR3 sequence is CSVEEVGTQGGELFF. CDR3 sequence (DNA): TGCAGCGTTGAAGAGGTTGGGACACAGGGCGGGGAGCTGTTTTTT.

The V and J genes are TRBV7-2 and TRBJ1-1, with a tentative D call TRBD1 (5 bases). V lost 2 bases and J lost 1, with 11 bases in between. CDR3 length equals 15 residues. Germline CDR1 SGHTA, CDR2 FQGNSA. The CDR3 spells CASSLYRQPNTEAFF. CDR3 nucleotides: TGTGCCAGCAGCTTATATCGACAGCCGAACACTGAAGCTTTCTTT.

The J gene is TRBJ2-7, the V gene TRBV9, with D possibly being TRBD2 (6 bases). Germline V gene lookup returns CDR1 SGDLS and CDR2 YYNGEE. Trimming took off 1 base at V and 5 bases at J, with 10 bases between the two ends. This CDR3 comprises 13 residues. CDR3 in amino acids: CASSVTGGHEQYF. CDR3 in DNA: TGTGCCAGCAGCGTAACAGGAGGGCACGAGCAGTACTTC.

The chain combines TRBV5-6 with TRBJ1-2, with TRBD1 as a possible D gene (5 bases). The CDR3 loop spans 14 amino acids. Germline loops: CDR1 SGHDT, CDR2 YYEEEE. Trimming took 1 base from V and 5 from J, leaving 12 bases between them. The CDR3 region has the DNA TGTGCCAGCAGCTTGCGCGGGGGAGGGTATGGCTACACCTTC. Translation gives CASSLRGGGYGYTF.

This chain uses TRBV19 with TRBJ1-2; TRBD1 might be the D (5 bases). The ends were cut back, 3 bases at V and 3 bases at J, with 8 bases in the middle. CDR3 length: 13 amino acids. Germline V gene data show CDR1 as LNHDA and CDR2 as SQIVND (reference sequence). In DNA, the CDR3 is TGTGCCAGTAGTATGCAGGGATACTATGGCTACACCTTC. It translates to CASSMQGYYGYTF. Complete variable domain (other parts from reference TRBV19 and TRBJ1-2): DGGITQSPKYLFRKEGQNVTLSCEQNLNHDAMYWYRQDPGQGLRLIYYSQIVNDFQKGDIAEGYSVSREKKESFPLTVTSAQKNPTAFYLCASSMQGYYGYTFGSGTRLTVV.

V usage is TRBV30 and J usage is TRBJ1-2; TRBD1 matches at 7 bases. The ends lost 2 bases at V and 8 bases at J; junction bases unmatched: 11. CDR1 is GTSNPN and CDR2 is SVGIG in the germline V gene (reference sequence). The CDR3 has 14 amino acids. CDR3 protein: CAWSIAGGPGGYTF. In DNA form, the CDR3 reads TGTGCCTGGAGTATAGCAGGGGGTCCGGGAGGCTACACCTTC.

The chain recombines TRBV6-2 or TRBV6-3 with TRBJ1-5; weak D call: TRBD1 (6 bases). The CDR3 covers 15 residues. Looked up from germline, CDR1 is MNHEY and CDR2 is SVGEGT. Trimming removed 2 bases from V and 7 bases from J, with 15 bases in between. CDR3 sequence (DNA): TGTGCCAGCAGTTACCGGGGGGCCCCTGCACAGCCCCAGCATTTT. Translation: CASSYRGAPAQPQHF.

This clone appeared many times. This sequence joins TRBV27 and TRBJ1-5, with 10 positions matching TRBD1. The J segment lost 6 bases and the V segment lost 8 bases, leaving 4 bases of the junction unmatched. This CDR3 has 13 amino acids. The germline CDR1 and CDR2 sequences are MNHEY and SMNVEV (reference sequence). The CDR3: CASGTGDGQPQHF. The CDR3 coding sequence is TGTGCCAGCGGGACAGGGGACGGTCAGCCCCAGCATTTT.

The chain employs TRBV15 and TRBJ2-2; D not certain. The germline V gene has CDR1 LNHNV and CDR2 YYDKDF (reference sequence). The CDR3 covers 14 residues. The V end was cut by 0 bases, the J end by 3 bases, with 5 bases between. This CDR3 reads CATSRDSDTGELFF. The CDR3 DNA is TGTGCCACCAGCAGAGATTCGGACACCGGGGAGCTGTTTTTT.

In its sample, this clone was seen a few times. The chain uses TRBV2 and TRBJ2-7; TRBD2 is a possible D gene (5 bases). V dropped 6 bases and J dropped 5 bases, with 20 bases sitting between them. Germline V lookup: CDR1 SNHLY, CDR2 FYNNEI. This CDR3 has 15 amino acids. The CDR3 DNA follows: TGTGCCAGCAGAGCTTCCCCCGGGATTCAGCACGAGCAGTACTTC. Translating it yields CASRASPGIQHEQYF.

The rearrangement joins TRBV28 to TRBJ1-4, with D perhaps matching TRBD1 (5 bases). Trimming removed 2 bases from V and 2 bases from J, with 9 bases in between. The germline gives CDR1 MDHEN, CDR2 SYDVKM. This CDR3 is built from 15 residues. The DNA for the CDR3 is TGTGCCAGCAGTTTACAGGGTTGGACTAATGAAAAACTGTTTTTT. This gives the protein CASSLQGWTNEKLFF.

J is TRBJ1-2 and V is TRBV19; 9 bases agree with TRBD1. Looked up from germline, CDR1 is LNHDA and CDR2 is SQIVND (reference sequence). The CDR3 loop spans 14 amino acids. The trim removed 6 bases at V and 4 bases at J, leaving 6 bases unmatched. The DNA for the CDR3 is TGTGCCAGTAGGATTCCGGGACAGGGCTATGGCTACACCTTC. This translates into CASRIPGQGYGYTF.

The CDR3: CASAPPGVYNSPLHF. CDR3 DNA: TGTGCCAGCGCTCCCCCGGGTGTTTATAATTCACCCCTCCACTTT. The chain combines TRBV25-1 with TRBJ1-6; D gene uncertain. CDR3 length: 15 residues. Trimming pared 8 bases from V and 4 bases from J, leaving 15 bases between. CDR1 MGHDK and CDR2 SYGVNS come from the germline V gene.

This chain joins TRBV9 and TRBJ1-2, with 7 positions matching TRBD1. The CDR3 length is 14 residues. Germline trimming cut 3 bases from V and 3 bases from J; bases unmatched to any gene: 5. Looked up from germline, CDR1 is SGDLS and CDR2 is YYNGEE. The CDR3 sequence is CASSGQGPDYGYTF. The DNA of the CDR3 is TGTGCCAGCAGCGGACAGGGCCCCGACTATGGCTACACCTTC.

The chain links TRBV5-5 to TRBJ1-1; no clear D gene. There are 16 residues in the CDR3. In germline, CDR1 is SGHKS, CDR2 YYEKEE (reference sequence). Between the trimmed V and J ends, which lost 4 bases and 1 base, there was a span of 17 bases. CDR3 sequence reads: CASSPRRQPGNTEAFF. In nucleotides, the CDR3 is TGTGCCAGCAGCCCAAGACGGCAGCCAGGGAACACTGAAGCTTTCTTT.

This clone has just a few counts. The CDR3 sequence is CASIPRGGTEAFF. CDR3 coding DNA: TGTGCCAGCATTCCTAGGGGTGGCACTGAAGCTTTCTTT. V gene TRBV6-5 combines with J gene TRBJ1-1; possibly TRBD1 for D (5 bases). Germline V gene sequence: CDR1 MNHEY, CDR2 SVGAGI. Deletions cut 7 bases from V and 4 bases from J, with 13 bases between. This CDR3 has 13 residues.

The rearrangement uses TRBV12-5 and TRBJ2-7, with 12 bases lining up with TRBD2. The CDR3 is made up of 16 amino acids. The germline CDR1 and CDR2 sequences are LGHNT and FRNRAP. The V gene end was trimmed by 1 base and the J gene end by 2 bases; junction bases not matched to a gene: 3. CDR3 DNA sequence: TGTGCTAGTGGTTTGGGGACTAGCGGGGCCACCTACGAGCAGTACTTC. Translated, it gives CASGLGTSGATYEQYF.

This rearrangement joins TRBV6-5 to TRBJ1-1; 9 positions match TRBD1. Unmatched junction bases numbered 9, after V lost 5 bases and J lost 5 bases. In germline, CDR1 is MNHEY, CDR2 SVGAGI. The CDR3 contains 15 residues. CDR3 coding DNA: TGTGCCAGCAGTCAAACACAGGGGGCGTTTACTGAAGCTTTCTTT. This translates into CASSQTQGAFTEAFF.

The rearrangement joins TRBV6-5 to TRBJ1-1; possibly TRBD1 for D (6 bases). V lost 8 bases and J 8 bases, leaving 15 bases between the germline ends. The germline V gene encodes CDR1 MNHEY and CDR2 SVGAGI. This CDR3 comprises 12 residues. Written as DNA, the CDR3 is TGTGCCAGCTGGGGCACAGGGATCGAAGCTTTCTTT. Translation gives CASWGTGIEAFF.